By share of the sample, the clone carrying this TCR beta chain is medium-sized. The CDR3 length is 12 residues. The V and J ends lost 3 bases and 5 bases respectively, with 7 bases between them. Germline CDR1 reads MDHEN; CDR2 reads SYDVKM. The record originates from a study of blood T cell repertoires in COVID-19. Looking at the study overall: In each case, the material was cDNA or gDNA derived from T cells, B-cell-depleted T cells, or PBMCs.

In the authors' workflow: Reference gene primers were amplified, and this amplification served to estimate nucleated cell counts. Only in-frame clones appear in the TCRdb table, and some are missing; sequencing was by immunoSEQ multiplex PCR. V and J calls and clone size are copied from that table; D and trimming were computed from the DNA. Among about 210,000 clones listed, around 83% were seen once. The sequenced sample consisted of peripheral blood. The V gene is TRBV28, the J gene TRBJ1-1; no clear D gene. This clonotype was sampled from a woman between 50 and 59 years old with acute or convalescent COVID-19. The DNA of the CDR3 is TGTGCCAGCAGTTTCCTTAGTACTGAAGCTTTCTTT. Translated: CASSFLSTEAFF.